This section outlines one T cell receptor (beta chain) sequence together with its context. This clonotype occurred many times. The antigen this receptor binds is unknown. Per-nucleotide qualities are absent, and no much larger clonotype sits a single base away. Using a constant-region primer and ProtoScript II reverse transcriptase, TCRbeta-specific cDNA was reverse-transcribed from around 520 ng total RNA. TCRbeta libraries were built with three nested multiplex PCR rounds, a slightly modified ARM-PCR procedure. Each of the first two PCR rounds ran for approximately 11 cycles and used multiplex TRBV1-TRBV30 forward primers together with a Cbeta reverse primer. A final 25-cycle PCR with Deep VentR polymerase added sample barcodes and Illumina adapters. Before sequencing, amplicons of 200-500 bp were gel-purified using a QIAquick gel extraction kit. An Illumina HiSeq 2500 was used to sequence the TCRbeta amplicons with 250-bp paired-end reads. The source study handled its data this way. Trimmomatic v0.33 was used to quality-trim the reads, and FLASH v1.2.11 was used to merge paired reads so that full CDR3 sequences could be recovered. V, D and J germline segments were assigned to the rearranged TCRbeta sequences by MiGEC v1.2.1b. Clonotype statistics and Shannon-Wiener diversity indices were computed with VDJtools v1.0.0. To cut down on sampling bias, every analysis after diversity analysis relied on just the 250 most abundant clonotypes from each sample. TCRdb took the public reads, trimmed them with fastp at Q25, ran MiXCR for clone calling and kept in-frame beta chains. Every entry covers one CDR3 protein and lists the most common genes and DNA from its rows. Clone size and V and J calls follow TCRdb, not the original study. Within this sample are approximately 79,000 distinct CDR3 sequences, with 60% to 75% of them counted one time only. Around a quarter of the sample is in the top ten clones.

The sample belongs to a study of tumor-infiltrating lymphocytes in primary liver carcinoma listed by TCRdb under 2017. As for the study more broadly: Of the five patients, three men and two women aged 30 to 69 years, four had hepatocellular carcinoma and one had combined HCC and intrahepatic cholangiocarcinoma. The five patients had tumors staged T1-T3 N0M0, with maximum diameters ranging from about 4.2 to 10 cm. To link TCRbeta repertoire diversity with the local molecular phenotype, the roughly 27 tumor region samples were profiled using Agilent mRNA microarrays. A total of 35 specimens from 5 patients went through TCRbeta repertoire sequencing, namely 25 tumor regions, 5 adjacent noncancerous liver tissues and 5 peripheral blood samples. Repertoires from technical replicates were highly reproducible, with mean shared-clone rates approximately 0.9 and correlation coefficients above 0.98. Across five regions of each liver tumor, along with adjacent normal tissue and blood, the study brought together TCRbeta repertoire sequencing, expression microarrays and whole-exome sequencing. Each sample produced roughly 3.65 to 7.5 million productive TCRbeta reads, and read depth showed no significant difference between tissue types.

Based on the germline V gene (reference sequence), the CDR1 and CDR2 sequences are SGHNT and YYREEE. Trimming removed 1 base from V and 10 bases from J, leaving 15 bases between the germline ends. The CDR3 goes from the cysteine to the phenylalanine over 15 residues. The CDR3 DNA has 45 bases and is translated from base 1. What the work shows at the level of the full study, not this receptor alone: With just four to six patients in the study, the authors point out that the findings should be validated in a larger study. The top 250 clones made up a significantly larger repertoire fraction in tumors than in blood (p = 0.039). Pairs of tumor regions showed greater repertoire overlap (mean roughly 35%) than tumor-adjacent pairs (roughly 17%) or tumor-blood pairs (around 15%), which is consistent with antigen-driven expansion. Since the samples were bulk and unsorted, there was no way to compare CD4+ and CD8+ T cell repertoires. Only roughly 7-24% of top clones appeared in all five regions of a tumor, which suggests that tumor-infiltrating T cells are spatially heterogeneous. Only the TCR beta chain was sequenced, which likely underestimates true repertoire diversity because unpaired alpha chains were not captured.

Without any cell sorting, total RNA and DNA were co-extracted from about 20-30 mg of bulk tissue using the AllPrep DNA/RNA mini kit. Between November 2015 and March 2016, a handful of patients in China with histopathologically diagnosed primary liver carcinoma had surgical resection. At the time of sampling, the patients had chronic HBV infection and had not received any treatment. Five spatially separated regions were sampled per tumor: superior, inferior, left-lateral and right-lateral poles, plus the tumor centre. According to histology, viable tumor cells made up more than 75% of every tumor sample. Fresh tumor and adjacent tissue pieces were bisected; one half was stored in RNAlater at -80°C, the other sent for histology.

Sequencing was done on a sample of liver tumor tissue from sampling region 4. Reading the label with the study, this specimen's cell subset or site is: tumor region T4, right-lateral pole. The rearrangement joined TRBV5-4 to TRBJ1-6; perhaps TRBD1 is the D gene, with 5 bases matching. The sequence came from a man between 35 and 55 years old with primary liver carcinoma and hepatitis B virus infection. For the CDR3, the sequence is CASSLQGLGESPLHF. The nucleotide sequence reads TGTGCCAGCAGCTTGCAGGGATTGGGGGAATCACCCCTCCACTTT.